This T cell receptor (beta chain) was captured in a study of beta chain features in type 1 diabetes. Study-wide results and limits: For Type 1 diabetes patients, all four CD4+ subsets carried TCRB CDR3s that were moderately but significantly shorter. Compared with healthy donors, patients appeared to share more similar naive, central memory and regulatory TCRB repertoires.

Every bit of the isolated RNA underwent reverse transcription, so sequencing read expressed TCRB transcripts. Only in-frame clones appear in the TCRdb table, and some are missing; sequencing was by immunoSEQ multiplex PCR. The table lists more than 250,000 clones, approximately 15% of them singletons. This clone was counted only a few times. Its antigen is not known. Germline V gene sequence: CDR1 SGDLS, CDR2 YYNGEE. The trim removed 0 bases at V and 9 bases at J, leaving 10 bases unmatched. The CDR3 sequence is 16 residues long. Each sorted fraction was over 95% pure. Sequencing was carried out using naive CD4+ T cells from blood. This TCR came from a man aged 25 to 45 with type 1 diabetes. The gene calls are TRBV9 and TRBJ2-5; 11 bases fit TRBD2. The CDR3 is CASSVDWTSGPGAQYF. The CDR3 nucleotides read TGTGCCAGCAGCGTAGATTGGACTAGCGGGCCCGGGGCCCAGTACTTC.